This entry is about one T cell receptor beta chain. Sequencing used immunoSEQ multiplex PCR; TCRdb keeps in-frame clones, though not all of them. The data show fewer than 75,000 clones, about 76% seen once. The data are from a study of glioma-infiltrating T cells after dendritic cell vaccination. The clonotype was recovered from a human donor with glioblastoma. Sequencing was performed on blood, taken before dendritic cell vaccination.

DNA for the CDR3: TGTGCCAGCAGCTTAAATAGCGGGGGGGCCAGTGAGCAGTTCTTC. As protein: CASSLNSGGASEQFF. The chain carries TRBV7-3 and TRBJ2-1; 11 bases agree with TRBD2. Germline CDR1 and CDR2: SGHTA and FQGTGA. The V segment lost 1 base and the J segment 9 bases; nucleotides outside the gene matches: 5. CDR3 length: 15 amino acids.